This T cell receptor (beta chain) was found in a study of cytomegalovirus exposure and HLA in healthy donors. Overall study context: Among several hundred genotyped donors, approximately 80% fell in the Caucasian-associated ancestry cluster.

Findings of the study overall: Previous analysis showed most TCR beta V segments were productive about 87% or about 30% of the time. A later analysis linked some 18,000 TCR beta sequences to HLA alleles at 0.05 false discovery rate.

On this clone: Its antigen is unknown.

Germline assignment: CDR1 SGHRS and CDR2 YFSETQ. The V and J ends lost 2 bases and 5 bases respectively, with 11 bases between them. The CDR3 has 14 amino acids. All the people who gave samples were healthy bone marrow donors. The PCR had 60 Vbeta and 13 Jbeta primers. Measured with immunoSEQ multiplex PCR; TCRdb has only the in-frame clones, and not every one. The sample contains fewer than 250,000 clones, roughly 85% of which appear only once. This chain connects TRBV5-1 to TRBJ2-1; D not resolved. Sequences were obtained from PBMCs. The source is a male donor in good health and CMV-seronegative. The CDR3 here is CASSLGDSNNEQFF. CDR3 sequence (DNA): TGCGCCAGCAGCTTAGGCGACTCTAACAATGAGCAGTTCTTC.